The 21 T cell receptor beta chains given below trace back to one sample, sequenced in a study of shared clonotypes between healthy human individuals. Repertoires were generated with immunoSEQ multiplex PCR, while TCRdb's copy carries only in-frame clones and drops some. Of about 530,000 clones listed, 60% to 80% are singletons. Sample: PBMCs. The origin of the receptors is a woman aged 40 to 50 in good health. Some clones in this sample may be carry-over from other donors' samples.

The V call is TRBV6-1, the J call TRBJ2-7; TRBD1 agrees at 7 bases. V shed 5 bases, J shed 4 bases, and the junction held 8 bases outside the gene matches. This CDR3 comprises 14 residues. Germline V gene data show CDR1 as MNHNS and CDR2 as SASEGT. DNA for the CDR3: TGTGCCAGCAGTTCCGGGACAGTCTTTTACGAGCAGTACTTC. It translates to CASSSGTVFYEQYF.

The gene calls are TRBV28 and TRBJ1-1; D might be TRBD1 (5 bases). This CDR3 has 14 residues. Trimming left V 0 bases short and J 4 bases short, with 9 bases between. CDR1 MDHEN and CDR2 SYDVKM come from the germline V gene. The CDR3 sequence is CASSLWGESTEAFF. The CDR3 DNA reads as TGTGCCAGCAGTTTATGGGGGGAGAGCACTGAAGCTTTCTTT.

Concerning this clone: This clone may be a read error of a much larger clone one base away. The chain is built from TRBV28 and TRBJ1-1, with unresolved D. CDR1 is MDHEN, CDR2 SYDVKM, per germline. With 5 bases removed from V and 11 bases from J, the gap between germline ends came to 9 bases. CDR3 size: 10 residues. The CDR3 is CASSKAGAFF. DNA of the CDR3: TGTGCCAGCAGTAAAGCTGGGGCTTTCTTT.

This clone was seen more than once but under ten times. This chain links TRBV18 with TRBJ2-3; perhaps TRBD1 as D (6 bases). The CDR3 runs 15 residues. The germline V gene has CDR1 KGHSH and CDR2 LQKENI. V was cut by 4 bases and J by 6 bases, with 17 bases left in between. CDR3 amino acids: CASSQTGDQDDTQYF. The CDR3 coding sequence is TGTGCCAGCTCACAGACAGGTGATCAGGATGATACGCAGTATTTT.

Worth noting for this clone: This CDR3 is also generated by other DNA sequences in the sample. CDR3 residues: CASSYSGGEQYF. The CDR3, as DNA: TGTGCCAGCAGTTACTCGGGGGGCGAGCAGTACTTC. V and J are TRBV6-6 and TRBJ2-7; D is possibly TRBD2 (6 bases). The germline CDR1 and CDR2 sequences are MNHNY and SVGAGI (reference sequence). The CDR3 covers 12 residues. V dropped 0 bases and J dropped 6 bases, with 6 bases sitting between them.

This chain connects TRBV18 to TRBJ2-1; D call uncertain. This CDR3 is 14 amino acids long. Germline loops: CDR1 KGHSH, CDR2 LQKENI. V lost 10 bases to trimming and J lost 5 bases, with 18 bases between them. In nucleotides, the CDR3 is TGTGCCACCGCCGAGGCCCGGCAGGACAATGAGCAGTTCTTC. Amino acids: CATAEARQDNEQFF. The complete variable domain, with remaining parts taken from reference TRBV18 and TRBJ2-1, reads NAGVMQNPRHLVRRRGQEARLRCSPMKGHSHVYWYRQLPEEGLKFMVYLQKENIIDESGMPKERFSAEFPKEGPSILRIQQVVRGDSAAYFCATAEARQDNEQFFGPGTRLTVL.

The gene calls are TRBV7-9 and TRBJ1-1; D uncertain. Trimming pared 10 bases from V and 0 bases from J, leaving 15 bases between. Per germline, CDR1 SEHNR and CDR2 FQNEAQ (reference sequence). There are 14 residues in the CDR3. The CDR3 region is CATGERRVNTEAFF. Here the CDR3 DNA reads TGTGCCACCGGGGAGAGGAGGGTGAACACTGAAGCTTTCTTT.

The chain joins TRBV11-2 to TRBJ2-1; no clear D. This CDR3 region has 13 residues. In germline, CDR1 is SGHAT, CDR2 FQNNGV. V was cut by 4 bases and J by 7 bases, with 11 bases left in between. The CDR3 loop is CASSSVVENEQFF. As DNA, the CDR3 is TGTGCCAGCAGCTCAGTCGTCGAGAATGAGCAGTTCTTC.

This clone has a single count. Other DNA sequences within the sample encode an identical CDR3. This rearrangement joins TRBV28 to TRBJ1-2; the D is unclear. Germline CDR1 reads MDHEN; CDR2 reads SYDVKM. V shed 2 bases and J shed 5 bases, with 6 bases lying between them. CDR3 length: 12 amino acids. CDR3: CASSLRGYGYTF. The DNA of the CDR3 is TGTGCCAGCAGTTTACGGGGTTATGGCTACACCTTC.

The CDR3 reads CASRSSLGATNEKLFF. Written as DNA, the CDR3 is TGCGCCAGCAGATCTTCTTTAGGGGCAACTAATGAAAAACTGTTTTTT. The chain carries TRBV5-1 and TRBJ1-4; the D gene is possibly TRBD1 (5 bases). The CDR3 consists of 16 residues. Trimming left V 5 bases short and J 0 bases short, with 14 bases between. Germline V gene lookup returns CDR1 SGHRS and CDR2 YFSETQ.

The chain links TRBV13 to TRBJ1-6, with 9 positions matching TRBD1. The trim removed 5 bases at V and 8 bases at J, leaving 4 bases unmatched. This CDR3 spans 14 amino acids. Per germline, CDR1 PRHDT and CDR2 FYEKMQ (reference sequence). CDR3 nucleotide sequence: TGTGCCAGCAGCCTGGACAGGGGCCATTCACCCCTCCACTTT. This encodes CASSLDRGHSPLHF. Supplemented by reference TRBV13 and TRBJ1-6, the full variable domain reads AAGVIQSPRHLIKEKRETATLKCYPIPRHDTVYWYQQGPGQDPQFLISFYEKMQSDKGSIPDRFSAQQFSDYHSELNMSSLELGDSALYFCASSLDRGHSPLHFGNGTRLTVT.

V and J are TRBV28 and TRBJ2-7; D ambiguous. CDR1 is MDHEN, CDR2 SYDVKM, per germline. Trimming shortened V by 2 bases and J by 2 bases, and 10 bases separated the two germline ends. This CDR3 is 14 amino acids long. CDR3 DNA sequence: TGTGCCAGCAGTTTAGACACGGCTGCCTACGAGCAGTACTTC. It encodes CASSLDTAAYEQYF.

The DNA for the CDR3 is TGTGCCTGGAGTGTACGGGGGAAGCCCCAGCATTTT. It codes for CAWSVRGKPQHF. The V and J genes are TRBV30 and TRBJ1-5, with a weak D call TRBD1 (5 bases). CDR1 is GTSNPN and CDR2 is SVGIG in the germline V gene (reference sequence). This CDR3 comprises 12 residues. Between the trimmed V and J ends, which lost 0 bases and 8 bases, there was a span of 8 bases.

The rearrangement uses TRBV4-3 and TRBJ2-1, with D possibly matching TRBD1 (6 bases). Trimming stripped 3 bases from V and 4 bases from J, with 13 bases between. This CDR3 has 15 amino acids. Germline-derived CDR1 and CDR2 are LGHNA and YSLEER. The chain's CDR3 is CASSHRRQEYNEQFF. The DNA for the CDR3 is TGCGCCAGCAGCCATAGACGACAGGAGTACAATGAGCAGTTCTTC.

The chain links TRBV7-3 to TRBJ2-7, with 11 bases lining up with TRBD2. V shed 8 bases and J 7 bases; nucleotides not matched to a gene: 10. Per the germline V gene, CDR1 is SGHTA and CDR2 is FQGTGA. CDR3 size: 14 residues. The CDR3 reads CASSVAGGHREQYF. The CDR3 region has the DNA TGTGCCAGCTCTGTAGCGGGAGGGCATCGGGAGCAGTACTTC.

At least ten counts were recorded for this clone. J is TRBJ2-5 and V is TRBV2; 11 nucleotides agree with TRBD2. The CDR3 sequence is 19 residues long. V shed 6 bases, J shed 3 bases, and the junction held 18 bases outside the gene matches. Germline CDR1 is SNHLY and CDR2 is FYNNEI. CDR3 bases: TGTGCCAGCAGCCCCGGCACTAGCGGGAGAAGGAAGGGGAAAGAGACCCAGTACTTC. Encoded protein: CASSPGTSGRRKGKETQYF.

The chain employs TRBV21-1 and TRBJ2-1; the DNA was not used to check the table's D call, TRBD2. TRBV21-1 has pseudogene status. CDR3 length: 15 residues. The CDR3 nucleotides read TGTGCCAGCAGCAAAGGGCGGCTAGCGAGCAATGAGCAGTTCTTC. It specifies CASSKGRLASNEQFF.

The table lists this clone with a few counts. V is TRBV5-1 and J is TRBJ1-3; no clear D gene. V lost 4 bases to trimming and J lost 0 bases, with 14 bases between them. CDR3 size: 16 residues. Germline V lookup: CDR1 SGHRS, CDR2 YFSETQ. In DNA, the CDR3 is TGCGCCAGCAGCCCCGGCCTTTCCTCCTCTGGAAACACCATATATTTT. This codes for CASSPGLSSSGNTIYF.

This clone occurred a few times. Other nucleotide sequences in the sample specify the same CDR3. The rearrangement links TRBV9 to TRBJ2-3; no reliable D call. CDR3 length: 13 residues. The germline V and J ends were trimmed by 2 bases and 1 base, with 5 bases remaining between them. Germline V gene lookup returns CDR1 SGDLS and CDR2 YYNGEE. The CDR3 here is CASSVDGTDTQYF. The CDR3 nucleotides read TGTGCCAGCAGCGTCGACGGCACAGATACGCAGTATTTT.

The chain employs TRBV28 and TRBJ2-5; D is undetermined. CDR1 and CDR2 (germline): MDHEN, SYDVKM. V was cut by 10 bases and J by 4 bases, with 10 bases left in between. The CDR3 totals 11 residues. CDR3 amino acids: CAIEDGETQYF. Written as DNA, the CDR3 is TGTGCCATCGAGGACGGAGAGACCCAGTACTTC. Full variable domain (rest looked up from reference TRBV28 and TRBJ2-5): DVKVTQSSRYLVKRTGEKVFLECVQDMDHENMFWYRQDPGLGLRLIYFSYDVKMKEKGDIPEGYSVSREKKERFSLILESASTNQTSMYLCAIEDGETQYFGPGTRLLVL.

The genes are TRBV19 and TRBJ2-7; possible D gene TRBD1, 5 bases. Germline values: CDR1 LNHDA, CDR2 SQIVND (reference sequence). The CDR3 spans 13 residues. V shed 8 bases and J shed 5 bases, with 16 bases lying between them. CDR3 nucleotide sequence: TGTGCCAGTTCGCTGCAGGGTCTCCACGAGCAGTACTTC. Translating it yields CASSLQGLHEQYF. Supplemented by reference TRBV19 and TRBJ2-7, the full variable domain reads DGGITQSPKYLFRKEGQNVTLSCEQNLNHDAMYWYRQDPGQGLRLIYYSQIVNDFQKGDIAEGYSVSREKKESFPLTVTSAQKNPTAFYLCASSLQGLHEQYFGPGTRLTVT.